This TCR beta chain was observed in a study of graft-versus-host responses after intestinal transplantation. Trimming removed 5 bases from V and 0 bases from J; junction bases left unmatched: 3. Germline V gives CDR1 MNHEY, CDR2 SMNVEV (reference sequence). The CDR3 contains 15 residues. TCRdb's copy holds only in-frame clones and misses some; the assay was immunoSEQ multiplex PCR. The data show about 19,000 clones, about 65% seen once. This clone was found a few times. Investigators treated the graft tissue so that it released intraepithelial and lamina propria lymphocytes. The chain has TRBV27 and TRBJ2-1; 8 bases agree with TRBD1. The origin of this receptor is a human patient who received an intestinal transplant, so some T cells may come from the graft donor. The sequencing here drew on ileum tissue, taken approximately 20 days after intestinal transplant. The CDR3 bases are TGTGCCAGCAGTCCTCAGGGGGCCTCCTACAATGAGCAGTTCTTC. It encodes CASSPQGASYNEQFF.